This record covers a single TCR beta chain. Generated by immunoSEQ multiplex PCR, the TCRdb table keeps only in-frame clones and is missing some. The data contain roughly 14,000 clones, 80% to 90% of them singletons. The data stem from a study of T cell changes during pregnancy in multiple sclerosis. This clonotype was obtained from a female donor with multiple sclerosis, enrolled in a pregnancy study. The sequencing here drew on CD8+ T cells from peripheral blood mononuclear cells, taken in the first trimester of pregnancy.

The CDR3 region is CASSQLQGDYEQYF. CDR3 nucleotide sequence: TGCGCCAGCAGCCAATTACAGGGGGATTACGAGCAGTACTTC. The chain employs TRBV4-1 and TRBJ2-7; TRBD1 aligns across 8 bases. Per the germline V gene, CDR1 is MGHRA and CDR2 is YSYEKL. Trimming removed 2 bases from V and 4 bases from J; junction bases left unmatched: 4. The CDR3 contains 14 residues.